This T cell receptor beta chain derives from a study of OX40 agonist ivuxolimab in advanced cancers. Germline CDR1 SGHTA, CDR2 FQGNSA. V lost 4 bases and J 3 bases, leaving 13 bases between the germline ends. The CDR3 covers 15 residues. Repertoires were generated with immunoSEQ multiplex PCR, while TCRdb's copy carries only in-frame clones and drops some. The table shows more than 20,000 clones, with 75% to 85% occurring only once. This clonotype was sampled from an adult with an advanced solid tumor such as melanoma, head and neck, liver or kidney cancer. The sample was CD4+ or CD8+ T cells sorted from blood, taken in a trial of the OX40 agonist ivuxolimab. This rearrangement joins TRBV7-2 to TRBJ1-3; D is possibly TRBD1 (5 bases). CDR3 loop: CASSYPGGFGNTIYF. The DNA for the CDR3 is TGTGCCAGCAGCTACCCTGGGGGATTTGGAAACACCATATATTTT.